These 14 T cell receptor beta chains were all obtained from the same sample, sequenced in a study of post-analysis software for immune sequencing data (dated by TCRdb to 2014 to 2015). What the research found in general, with its limitations: Patients showed significantly higher frequencies than controls for a handful of TRBV segments, among them TRBV5-6, TRBV5-1 and TRBV20-1.

Libraries were constructed by PCR. The instrument given in TCRdb is Illumina HiSeq 2500. To reduce PCR and sequencing biases, unique molecular identifiers were built into the TCR beta cDNA libraries. TCRdb's own reprocessing of the public reads used fastp at Q25 and MiXCR and kept productive beta chains. Rows with one shared CDR3 protein collapse into an entry with the most common genes and DNA. Present in this sample are some 690,000 distinct CDR3 sequences, 55% to 60% of which were seen just once. The ten largest account for over 9% of the sample. These receptors have no known antigen. Sequencing input: blood. These receptors were collected from a girl under 10 years old with multiple sclerosis.

The rearrangement joins TRBV29-1 to TRBJ2-1; D tentatively fits TRBD1 or TRBD2 (6 bases each). The ends were cut back, 7 bases at V and 7 bases at J, with 20 bases in the middle. This CDR3 has 14 residues. Germline assignment: CDR1 SQVTM and CDR2 ANQGSEA. The CDR3 DNA follows: TGCAGCGCTGCGGCGGGGATCACAGGGAATGAGCAGTTCTTC. As protein: CSAAAGITGNEQFF.

The V gene is TRBV9, the J gene TRBJ2-1, with D possibly TRBD2 on 6 matching bases. Trimming removed 0 bases from V and 4 bases from J, with 11 bases in between. The CDR3 is made up of 15 amino acids. The V gene's germline CDR1 is SGDLS and CDR2 YYNGEE. The chain's CDR3 is CASSVEVSGYNEQFF. DNA of the CDR3: TGTGCCAGCAGCGTAGAGGTTAGCGGATACAATGAGCAGTTCTTC.

The J gene is TRBJ2-4, the V gene TRBV18, with D uncertain. TRBJ2-7 explains the end of the DNA better; the J call may be wrong. CDR1 and CDR2 (germline): KGHSH, LQKENI. This CDR3 is 11 amino acids long. Here the CDR3 DNA reads TGTGCCAGCTCACCAGCCAGCGAGCAGTACTTC. Translation: CASSPASEQYF.

This sequence joins TRBV29-1 and TRBJ2-1, with D maybe TRBD1 (6 bases). Trimming took 8 bases from V and 3 from J, leaving 11 bases between them. This CDR3 has 12 amino acids. CDR1 and CDR2 from the germline V gene are SQVTM and ANQGSEA. The CDR3 bases are TGCAGCTCCGGGGACAACTACAATGAGCAGTTCTTC. This sequence encodes CSSGDNYNEQFF.

This chain joins TRBV18 and TRBJ1-5; D not certain. Trimming stripped 2 bases from V and 3 bases from J, with 14 bases between. This CDR3 is built from 16 residues. Germline V gene data show CDR1 as KGHSH and CDR2 as LQKENI. The DNA for the CDR3 is TGTGCCAGCTCACCAGGGCAGCCGCTTTACAATCAGCCCCAGCATTTT. Its translation: CASSPGQPLYNQPQHF.

V is TRBV13 and J is TRBJ2-6; 9 positions agree with TRBD1. Germline loops: CDR1 PRHDT, CDR2 FYEKMQ (reference sequence). After removal of 6 bases from V and 3 bases from J, the junction contained 3 bases not matched to a gene. The CDR3 sequence is 15 residues long. The CDR3 DNA is TGTGCCAGCAGGACAGGGGGTAGTGGGGCCAACGTCCTGACTTTC. It yields the protein CASRTGGSGANVLTF.

This rearrangement joins TRBV12-3 or TRBV12-4 to TRBJ1-1; 8 bases line up with TRBD1. The CDR3 totals 13 residues. The V and J ends lost 6 bases and 2 bases, in that order; junction bases with no gene match: 2. The DNA for the CDR3 is TGTGCCAGCAGGCCAGGGGGCAACACTGAAGCTTTCTTT. It translates to CASRPGGNTEAFF.

This clonotype was seen only once. The CDR3 loop reads CAISDQNNEQFF. Here the CDR3 DNA reads TGTGCCATCAGTGACCAGAACAATGAGCAGTTCTTC. The V gene is TRBV10-3, the J gene TRBJ2-1; the D is unclear. Trimming removed 3 bases at V and 5 bases at J, with 5 bases between. The CDR3 length is 12 residues. The germline V gene has CDR1 ENHRY and CDR2 SYGVKD.

This clonotype showed up just a few times. The genes are TRBV29-1 and TRBJ2-4; 13 bases are a match to TRBD2. The J call is in doubt because the DNA end fits TRBJ2-7 better. Germline CDR1 is SQVTM and CDR2 is ANQGSEA. The CDR3 spans 13 residues. The CDR3 DNA reads TGCAGCGTTGAACGGACTAGCGGGAGCGAGCAGTACTTC. Translating gives CSVERTSGSEQYF.

This clonotype occurred a few times. The genes are TRBV5-1 and TRBJ2-7; a weak D match, TRBD1 (5 bases). The V and J ends lost 3 bases and 5 bases respectively, with 9 bases between them. The CDR3 totals 12 residues. Germline V gene lookup returns CDR1 SGHRS and CDR2 YFSETQ. This chain's CDR3 is CASSWTRDEQYF. CDR3 DNA sequence: TGCGCCAGCAGCTGGACCAGGGACGAGCAGTACTTC.

This clonotype was seen a single time. The chain has TRBV29-1 and TRBJ2-4, with 11 bases fitting TRBD2. CDR1 SQVTM and CDR2 ANQGSEA come from the germline V gene. This CDR3 is built from 15 residues. The J segment lost 1 base and the V segment lost 7 bases, leaving 6 bases of the junction unmatched. The CDR3 sequence: CSAKLAGVAKNIQYF. The CDR3 region has the DNA TGCAGCGCCAAACTAGCGGGGGTGGCCAAAAACATTCAGTACTTC.

V gene TRBV3-1 combines with J gene TRBJ2-3; D may be TRBD2 (5 bases). The V end lost 3 bases, the J end lost 1 base, and 8 bases lay between the germline ends. The CDR3 is 14 amino acids. Germline V CDR1 and CDR2: LGHDT, YNNKEL (reference sequence). CDR3 in DNA: TGTGCCAGCAGCCAGAGGGAACGCACAGATACGCAGTATTTT. This sequence encodes CASSQRERTDTQYF.

This chain links TRBV20-1 with TRBJ2-1, with TRBD2 matching 12 bases. With 5 bases clipped from V and 10 bases from J, the junction kept 9 bases outside the gene matches. This CDR3 spans 14 amino acids. CDR1 DFQATT and CDR2 SNEGSKA come from the germline V gene (reference sequence). CDR3 in DNA: TGCAGTGCTCCCTCTAGCGGGAGGGCCCGGGAGCAGTTCTTC. Encoded protein: CSAPSSGRAREQFF.

J is TRBJ2-7 and V is TRBV2, with no clear D. Germline CDR1 reads SNHLY; CDR2 reads FYNNEI. The V gene lost 1 base and the J gene lost 10 bases, with 11 bases spanning the gap. The CDR3 spans 12 residues. CDR3 loop: CASSEDLSTQYF. Here the CDR3 DNA reads TGTGCCAGCAGTGAAGACCTATCAACCCAGTACTTC.